The source of this T cell receptor (beta chain) is a study of blood T cell repertoires in COVID-19. Study details: Material from acute and convalescent COVID-19 was sourced from the United States, Italy and Spain. T cells, B-cell-depleted T cells, or PBMCs supplied cDNA or gDNA.

The trim removed 3 bases at V and 4 bases at J, leaving 5 bases unmatched. This CDR3 region has 15 residues. Germline V gene lookup returns CDR1 LNHDA and CDR2 SQIVND (reference sequence). As processed by the authors: Using reference gene primer amplification, nucleated cell counts were estimated. Repertoires were generated with immunoSEQ multiplex PCR, while TCRdb's copy carries only in-frame clones and drops some. The DNA gave D and trimming, while V, J and clone size come from that table. Among 220,000 or so clones, 80% to 85% were seen once, and the ten largest hold around 2.7%. The chain combines TRBV19 with TRBJ2-3; 9 bases align to TRBD1. Sequenced material: peripheral blood. The receptor was derived from a woman in her twenties or thirties who had recovered from COVID-19. In DNA form, the CDR3 reads TGTGCCAGTAGTATCGGACAGGGGAGCCCAGATACGCAGTATTTT. Protein: CASSIGQGSPDTQYF.